This T cell receptor (beta chain) was captured in a study of cytomegalovirus exposure and HLA in healthy donors. Study-wide results and caveats: Later analysis identified about 18,000 TCR beta sequences associated with HLA alleles, using a false discovery rate threshold of 0.05.

CDR1 is MDHEN and CDR2 is SYDVKM in the germline V gene. The CDR3 is 15 residues long. Trimming left V 3 bases short and J 2 bases short, with 14 bases between. Details on this clone: Its antigen is not known.

Nominally healthy donors provided the samples, though records likely missed some immune exposures. PCR involved 60 Vbeta and 13 Jbeta primers. Profiling relied on immunoSEQ multiplex PCR, and the TCRdb table lists in-frame clones only, not all of them. The repertoire includes 65,000 or so clones, approximately 78% of them detected once, and 3% sits in the top ten. This TCR came from a girl aged 5-17 years in good health and CMV-seropositive. Input material: PBMCs. This chain links TRBV28 with TRBJ2-7; maybe TRBD2 (6 bases). CDR3 residues: CASSFMGGQTYEQYF. The CDR3, as DNA: TGTGCCAGCAGTTTTATGGGAGGCCAAACCTACGAGCAGTACTTC.